Presented here are 30 T cell receptor beta chains from one specimen sequenced in a study of T cell responses to AZD1222 COVID-19 vaccine. Only in-frame clones appear in the TCRdb table, and some are missing; sequencing was by immunoSEQ multiplex PCR. The table records some 130,000 clones, over 90% of them present only once. The specimen comprised peripheral blood, sampled on day 0 of AZD1222 vaccination. The receptors were gathered from an adult in good health.

This clone showed up just once. V gene TRBV5-1 combines with J gene TRBJ1-1; 10 nucleotides align to TRBD1. The CDR3 has 16 amino acids. After removal of 4 bases from V and 4 bases from J, the junction contained 10 bases not matched to a gene. Germline V lookup: CDR1 SGHRS, CDR2 YFSETQ. The CDR3 sequence: CASSNRDRGDLTEAFF. CDR3 nucleotides: TGCGCCAGCAGCAACCGGGACAGGGGAGACCTCACTGAAGCTTTCTTT.

The gene calls are TRBV6-5 and TRBJ1-1, with unresolved D. Trimming removed 0 bases at V and 8 bases at J, with 10 bases between. Germline values: CDR1 MNHEY, CDR2 SVGAGI. This CDR3 has 13 amino acids. The CDR3 region is CASSYSMPNEAFF. The CDR3 DNA follows: TGTGCCAGCAGTTACTCCATGCCGAACGAAGCTTTCTTT.

This clone was seen just once. The chain carries TRBV28 and TRBJ2-7, with D maybe TRBD1 (5 bases). CDR3 size: 18 residues. The V end was cut by 4 bases, the J end by 0 bases, with 22 bases between. The germline gives CDR1 MDHEN, CDR2 SYDVKM. The CDR3 sequence: CASSSPRPRGRSSYEQYF. The CDR3 DNA sequence: TGTGCCAGCAGTTCCCCCCGGCCTAGGGGTCGAAGCTCCTACGAGCAGTACTTC.

CDR3 sequence: CASSPRVTVLETQYF. In nucleotides, the CDR3 is TGTGCCAGCAGCCCCCGGGTCACGGTGTTGGAGACCCAGTACTTC. This sequence joins TRBV5-6 and TRBJ2-5; D uncertain. There are 15 residues in the CDR3. Trimming took 4 bases from V and 5 from J, leaving 18 bases between them. Germline CDR1 and CDR2: SGHDT and YYEEEE.

CDR3 amino acids: CASSRYRAQDQPQHF. The DNA for the CDR3 is TGTGCCAGCAGTAGATACAGGGCACAGGATCAGCCCCAGCATTTT. The chain joins TRBV6-5 to TRBJ1-5, with D possibly matching TRBD1 (6 bases). The CDR3 totals 15 residues. V lost 5 bases and J lost 5, with 16 bases in between. Per the germline V gene, CDR1 is MNHEY and CDR2 is SVGAGI.

The rearrangement uses TRBV11-2 and TRBJ2-1; 9 bases fit TRBD2. The CDR3 extends over 16 amino acids. V shed 5 bases and J 7 bases; nucleotides not matched to a gene: 12. Germline values: CDR1 SGHAT, CDR2 FQNNGV. The chain's CDR3 is CASSPRTSDLWNEQFF. The CDR3 DNA sequence: TGTGCCAGCAGCCCTCGGACTAGCGATTTATGGAATGAGCAGTTCTTC.

This rearrangement joins TRBV20-1 to TRBJ1-2, with D unresolved. The CDR3 has 11 residues. With 0 bases removed from V and 7 bases from J, the gap between germline ends came to 6 bases. CDR1 and CDR2 (germline): DFQATT, SNEGSKA (reference sequence). The CDR3 sequence: CSARDRRGYTF. CDR3 DNA: TGCAGTGCTAGAGATAGGCGTGGCTACACCTTC.

The genes are TRBV28 and TRBJ1-1; no clear D. V was trimmed by 5 bases and J by 1 base, leaving 11 bases between them. The CDR3 extends over 14 amino acids. Germline CDR1 reads MDHEN; CDR2 reads SYDVKM. CDR3 sequence: CASSLPDANTEAFF. CDR3 sequence (DNA): TGTGCCAGCAGTCTCCCCGATGCGAACACTGAAGCTTTCTTT.

This sequence joins TRBV5-4 and TRBJ1-2; D unresolved. In germline, CDR1 is SGHNT, CDR2 YYREEE (reference sequence). The CDR3 sequence is 13 residues long. With 6 bases removed from V and 4 bases from J, the gap between germline ends came to 13 bases. Here the CDR3 reads CASTANQVYGYTF. CDR3 bases: TGTGCCAGCACCGCCAATCAAGTCTATGGCTACACCTTC.

The chain employs TRBV7-3 and TRBJ2-1; the match to TRBD1 covers 7 bases. The CDR3 spans 17 residues. With V trimmed by 6 bases and J by 0 bases, 11 bases remained unmatched. CDR1 and CDR2 (germline): SGHTA, FQGTGA. The DNA of the CDR3 is TGTGCCAGCAGTCCGAGGGTCGGGACAGCCTCCTACAATGAGCAGTTCTTC. Protein sequence: CASSPRVGTASYNEQFF.

The chain joins TRBV6-5 to TRBJ1-6; tentatively, D is TRBD1 (6 bases). There are 14 residues in the CDR3. CDR1 is MNHEY and CDR2 is SVGAGI in the germline V gene. V lost 6 bases, J lost 6 bases, and 12 bases lay in between. The CDR3 sequence: CASRLRTANSPLHF. The DNA for the CDR3 is TGTGCCAGCAGACTACGGACAGCTAATTCACCCCTCCACTTT.

The V and J genes are TRBV28 and TRBJ2-5; TRBD2 is a possible D gene (5 bases). The germline V and J ends were trimmed by 7 bases and 1 base, with 16 bases remaining between them. Per germline, CDR1 MDHEN and CDR2 SYDVKM. The CDR3 runs to 15 residues. CDR3 nucleotide sequence: TGTGCCAGCAACTCGGAATCCGCGGGCCAAGAGACCCAGTACTTC. Encoded protein: CASNSESAGQETQYF.

The genes are TRBV18 and TRBJ1-1; D perhaps matches TRBD1 (5 bases). V lost 3 bases to trimming and J lost 9 bases, with 17 bases between them. Germline assignment: CDR1 KGHSH and CDR2 LQKENI. CDR3 length: 14 residues. The DNA of the CDR3 is TGTGCCAGCTCACCGGACATGGATATAACCCAAGCTTTCTTT. Its translation: CASSPDMDITQAFF.

J is TRBJ2-7 and V is TRBV5-1; D gene uncertain. The CDR3 extends over 14 amino acids. Germline lookup yields CDR1 SGHRS and CDR2 YFSETQ. Between the trimmed V and J ends, which lost 2 bases and 5 bases, there was a span of 14 bases. The CDR3 region is CASSLESFSDEQYF. DNA of the CDR3: TGCGCCAGCAGCTTAGAGTCATTTAGTGACGAGCAGTACTTC. The variable domain in full, with the rest retrieved from reference TRBV5-1 and TRBJ2-7, is KAGVTQTPRYLIKTRGQQVTLSCSPISGHRSVSWYQQTPGQGLQFLFEYFSETQRNKGNFPGRFSGRQFSNSRSEMNVSTLELGDSALYLCASSLESFSDEQYFGPGTRLTVT.

The chain links TRBV14 to TRBJ2-7, with 9 positions matching TRBD1. Germline loops: CDR1 SGHDN, CDR2 FVKESK. With V trimmed by 5 bases and J by 0 bases, 5 bases remained unmatched. There are 15 residues in the CDR3. CDR3 nucleotide sequence: TGTGCCAGCAGCTTACAGGGGGCGAGCTCCTACGAGCAGTACTTC. Residues: CASSLQGASSYEQYF.

This chain joins TRBV7-9 and TRBJ1-2, with TRBD1 as a possible D gene (6 bases). Germline V gene data show CDR1 as SEHNR and CDR2 as FQNEAQ (reference sequence). The germline V and J ends were trimmed by 5 bases and 6 bases, with 13 bases remaining between them. This CDR3 has 13 amino acids. CDR3 bases: TGTGCCAGCAGCCTCGGGGGGGCTGATGGCTACACCTTC. Translating it yields CASSLGGADGYTF.

This chain joins TRBV3-1 (or the pseudogene TRBV3-2) and TRBJ2-1, with D possibly matching TRBD2 (6 bases). V lost 1 base and J 8 bases, leaving 12 bases between the germline ends. The CDR3 runs 14 residues. Germline V gives CDR1 LGHDT, CDR2 YNNKEL (reference sequence). The CDR3, as DNA: TGTGCCAGCAGCCAAGTCGGGGGTTTGGATGAGCAGTTCTTC. Encoded protein: CASSQVGGLDEQFF.

The chain combines TRBV6-2 or TRBV6-3 with TRBJ1-3; 7 nucleotides align to TRBD1. The CDR3 runs to 17 residues. Germline V gene data show CDR1 as MNHEY and CDR2 as SVGEGT. The junction had 15 bases not matched to a gene; V was cut back by 6 bases and J by 4 bases. In nucleotides, the CDR3 is TGTGCCAGCAGCCGCCATGAGGGGGCAGCGAGCGGAAACACCATATATTTT. This codes for CASSRHEGAASGNTIYF.

The genes are TRBV7-9 and TRBJ2-7, with a tentative D call TRBD2 (6 bases). The germline V and J ends were trimmed by 5 bases and 7 bases, with 24 bases remaining between them. The CDR3 extends over 16 amino acids. CDR1 SEHNR and CDR2 FQNEAQ come from the germline V gene (reference sequence). CDR3 region: CASSQTSGVTLREQYF. In DNA, the CDR3 is TGTGCCAGCAGCCAGACCTCGGGAGTCACCCTTAGGGAGCAGTACTTC.

J is TRBJ1-1 and V is TRBV19; unclear D gene. The CDR3 covers 13 residues. The ends were cut back, 2 bases at V and 1 base at J, with 5 bases in the middle. Germline CDR1 reads LNHDA; CDR2 reads SQIVND (reference sequence). The CDR3 region is CASSIPPNTEAFF. The CDR3 region has the DNA TGTGCCAGTAGTATACCCCCGAACACTGAAGCTTTCTTT.

This rearrangement joins TRBV15 to TRBJ1-2; 9 bases agree with TRBD1. Germline V gene lookup returns CDR1 LNHNV and CDR2 YYDKDF (reference sequence). This CDR3 contains 13 residues. After removal of 6 bases from V and 4 bases from J, the junction contained 3 bases not matched to a gene. The CDR3 DNA is TGTGCCACCAGGGGACAGGGCCGCTATGGCTACACCTTC. Protein sequence: CATRGQGRYGYTF.

V and J are TRBV5-4 and TRBJ2-2; 7 bases line up with TRBD1. The CDR3 sequence is 18 residues long. Looked up from germline, CDR1 is SGHNT and CDR2 is YYREEE (reference sequence). V dropped 7 bases and J dropped 0; count of bases not matched to a gene: 15. CDR3 coding DNA: TGTGCCAGCCGCGTAAAAGGACAGGCATACGCGAACACCGGGGAGCTGTTTTTT. It yields the protein CASRVKGQAYANTGELFF. The complete variable domain, with remaining parts taken from reference TRBV5-4 and TRBJ2-2, reads ETGVTQSPTHLIKTRGQQVTLRCSSQSGHNTVSWYQQALGQGPQFIFQYYREEENGRGNFPPRFSGLQFPNYSSELNVNALELDDSALYLCASRVKGQAYANTGELFFGEGSRLTVL.

J is TRBJ1-2 and V is TRBV10-3; TRBD1 is a possible D gene (5 bases). The germline V and J ends were trimmed by 4 bases and 2 bases, with 8 bases remaining between them. The CDR3 totals 13 residues. Germline values: CDR1 ENHRY, CDR2 SYGVKD. The chain's CDR3 is CAISGDWNYGYTF. CDR3 nucleotides: TGTGCCATCAGTGGGGACTGGAACTATGGCTACACCTTC.

The chain couples TRBV6-5 to TRBJ2-3; D gene unclear. Trimming stripped 1 base from V and 6 bases from J, with 14 bases between. CDR3 length: 15 residues. Looked up from germline, CDR1 is MNHEY and CDR2 is SVGAGI. CDR3 in amino acids: CASSYYGTERDTQYF. In nucleotides, the CDR3 is TGTGCCAGCAGTTACTATGGCACGGAAAGGGATACGCAGTATTTT.

A word on this clone: Additional DNA sequences in this sample encode the identical CDR3. The chain carries TRBV30 and TRBJ2-3, with D possibly being TRBD2 (6 bases). CDR1 is GTSNPN and CDR2 is SVGIG in the germline V gene (reference sequence). The CDR3 is made up of 14 amino acids. Trimming took off 0 bases at V and 1 base at J, with 8 bases between the two ends. The CDR3 coding sequence is TGTGCCTGGAGTGTAAGGAGGGGCACAGATACGCAGTATTTT. Translating gives CAWSVRRGTDTQYF.

The gene calls are TRBV9 and TRBJ1-2, with D possibly being TRBD1 (5 bases). This CDR3 has 14 amino acids. Germline loops: CDR1 SGDLS, CDR2 YYNGEE. V was clipped by 0 bases and J by 6 bases, with 12 bases between them. The DNA for the CDR3 is TGTGCCAGCAGCGTAGCTACAGGCCCCCATGGCTACACCTTC. Its translation: CASSVATGPHGYTF.

For the CDR3, the DNA is TGTGCCAGTAGTATGGGACTAGCGGGAGCTAACACCGGGGAGCTGTTTTTT. It yields the protein CASSMGLAGANTGELFF. The chain recombines TRBV19 with TRBJ2-2; 14 bases are shared with TRBD2. The V segment lost 3 bases and the J segment 2 bases; nucleotides outside the gene matches: 2. CDR1 LNHDA and CDR2 SQIVND come from the germline V gene (reference sequence). This CDR3 contains 17 residues.

J is TRBJ2-1 and V is TRBV11-2; D is undetermined. The germline V gene has CDR1 SGHAT and CDR2 FQNNGV. V was cut by 0 bases and J by 0 bases, with 9 bases left in between. The CDR3 loop spans 16 amino acids. CDR3 nucleotide sequence: TGTGCCAGCAGCTTAGAGCGGTATAGCTCCTACAATGAGCAGTTCTTC. Protein product: CASSLERYSSYNEQFF.

The chain uses TRBV29-1 and TRBJ1-1; D is undetermined. V lost 3 bases and J 10 bases, leaving 18 bases between the germline ends. The CDR3 totals 13 residues. The germline V gene has CDR1 SQVTM and CDR2 ANQGSEA. The CDR3 loop is CSVEVDPYGLAFF. CDR3 sequence (DNA): TGCAGCGTTGAGGTCGACCCGTATGGACTAGCTTTCTTT.

This chain joins TRBV2 and TRBJ1-2; TRBD1 matches 7 bases. Germline trimming cut 8 bases from V and 8 bases from J; bases unmatched to any gene: 8. Germline assignment: CDR1 SNHLY and CDR2 FYNNEI. The CDR3 spans 12 residues. The CDR3 DNA sequence: TGTGCCAGCGCAAGAGGGGGCAAAGGCTACACCTTC. Its protein product is CASARGGKGYTF.